This passage covers 25 T cell receptor beta chains from one sample sequenced in a study of regulatory T cells in long-lasting Graves disease. Specified time point: newly diagnosed GD, antithyroid drugs for less than 3 months. Researchers made the TCR library from RNA that was extracted from PBMCs. The authors built TCR beta libraries using iRepertoire HTBI primers and Arm-PCR of CDR3 regions. TCRdb fed the multiplex PCR reads into MiXCR, producing one record per CDR3 protein. The repertoire has 450,000 to 600,000 distinct CDR3 sequences, around 16% of them found once; the top ten carry roughly an eighth. The same data also contributed to another study, on T cells in Graves' hyperthyroidism and ophthalmopathy.

The input for sequencing was peripheral blood mononuclear cells (PBMCs), taken at new diagnosis, from a patient treated with antithyroid drugs. These receptors all stem from a man aged 40-49 years with Graves disease.

This clonotype was detected many times. V usage is TRBV9 and J usage is TRBJ2-3, with 7 bases aligning to TRBD2. The CDR3 runs to 14 residues. Germline CDR1 SGDLS, CDR2 YYNGEE. V trimming: 4 bases; J trimming: 5 bases; junction bases outside the gene matches: 7. This CDR3 is CASSWREGGDTQYF. For the CDR3, the DNA is TGTGCCAGCAGCTGGAGGGAGGGCGGAGATACGCAGTATTTT.

This clonotype was detected many times. Mismatch with germline at one junction end may stem from a read error. The chain has TRBV2 and TRBJ1-1, with TRBD1 as a possible D gene (5 bases). CDR1 and CDR2 (germline): SNHLY, FYNNEI. This CDR3 has 13 amino acids. The CDR3 sequence: CASREDRNTEAFF. As DNA, the CDR3 is TGTGCCAGCAGAGAAGACAGGAACACTGAAGCTTTCTTT.

This clonotype was seen repeatedly, ten times or more. V gene TRBV29-1 combines with J gene TRBJ2-1, with TRBD1 matching 9 bases. This CDR3 region has 14 residues. J was trimmed by 9 bases and V by 4 bases; bases with no gene match: 10. The germline V gene encodes CDR1 SQVTM and CDR2 ANQGSEA. CDR3 in DNA: TGCAGCGTTGGAACGGACAGGGGATCACCTGAGCAGTTCTTC. Its translation is CSVGTDRGSPEQFF.

The chain has TRBV28 and TRBJ2-1; 8 nucleotides align to TRBD2. V lost 8 bases, J lost 0 bases, and 6 bases stayed unmatched. Germline CDR1 is MDHEN and CDR2 is SYDVKM. CDR3 length: 15 residues. The CDR3: CASRSGTSSYNEQFF. The CDR3 nucleotides read TGTGCCAGCCGTTCCGGGACTAGCTCCTACAATGAGCAGTTCTTC.

The table lists this clonotype with many counts. The chain joins TRBV10-3 to TRBJ1-2; 9 bases are shared with TRBD1. Germline values: CDR1 ENHRY, CDR2 SYGVKD. There are 15 residues in the CDR3. V dropped 8 bases and J dropped 0; count of bases not matched to a gene: 7. The CDR3 region has the DNA TGTGCCATCTCCGGGACAGGGAGGTCTAACTATGGCTACACCTTC. This translates into CAISGTGRSNYGYTF.

V gene TRBV6-1 combines with J gene TRBJ2-7, with D possibly TRBD2 on 5 matching bases. This CDR3 comprises 13 residues. Trimming removed 8 bases from V and 2 bases from J, with 13 bases in between. Germline CDR1 MNHNS, CDR2 SASEGT. The CDR3 reads CASGRGEAYEQYF. The CDR3 coding sequence is TGTGCCAGCGGTCGGGGAGAGGCCTACGAGCAGTACTTC.

A word on this clonotype: One end of the junction does not line up with germline, which may come from a read error. The chain is built from TRBV7-8 and TRBJ1-4, with 8 bases identical to TRBD1. Germline CDR1 and CDR2: SGHVS and FQNEAQ. The CDR3 is made up of 15 amino acids. The CDR3 spells CASSRTGSTNEKPFF. The CDR3 nucleotides are TGTGCCAGCAGCCGGACAGGGTCAACTAATGAAAAACCGTTTTTT. Full variable domain (rest looked up from reference TRBV7-8 and TRBJ1-4): GAGVSQSPRYKVAKRGQDVALRCDPISGHVSLFWYQQALGQGPEFLTYFQNEAQLDKSGLPSDRFFAERPEGSVSTLKIQRTQQEDSAVYLCASSRTGSTNEKPFFGSGTQLSVL.

The chain has TRBV4-1 and TRBJ2-3; possibly TRBD1 for D (5 bases). The CDR3 spans 17 residues. The V end lost 0 bases, the J end lost 2 bases, and 15 bases lay between the germline ends. Germline CDR1 reads MGHRA; CDR2 reads YSYEKL. CDR3 sequence (DNA): TGCGCCAGCAGCCAAGATCAGGCCAGGGTCTTCACAGATACGCAGTATTTT. This sequence encodes CASSQDQARVFTDTQYF.

V gene TRBV19 combines with J gene TRBJ2-7; the D gene is possibly TRBD2 (7 bases). Germline CDR1 is LNHDA and CDR2 is SQIVND (reference sequence). Trimming shortened V by 5 bases and J by 0 bases, and 23 bases separated the two germline ends. The CDR3 has 18 residues. CDR3 sequence (DNA): TGTGCCAGTAGTGGATGGACAGCACTAGCGATTAACTCCTACGAGCAGTACTTC. Translated: CASSGWTALAINSYEQYF.

In this sample, this clonotype turned up many times. The chain links TRBV20-1 to TRBJ2-2; 12 bases fit TRBD2. Per the germline V gene, CDR1 is DFQATT and CDR2 is SNEGSKA (reference sequence). This CDR3 is built from 14 residues. J gave up 4 bases and V 6 bases, and 3 bases lay outside the gene matches. The CDR3 nucleotides read TGCAGTGCCAAACTAGCGGGGGGCACCGGGGAGCTGTTTTTT. Its translation: CSAKLAGGTGELFF.

The table lists this clonotype with many counts. V is TRBV5-5 and J is TRBJ1-1; 8 bases agree with TRBD1. The CDR3 runs 14 residues. Germline-derived CDR1 and CDR2 are SGHKS and YYEKEE (reference sequence). The trim removed 7 bases at V and 2 bases at J, leaving 7 bases unmatched. For the CDR3, the DNA is TGTGCCAGCGCTAGGACAGGGTTCAACACTGAAGCTTTCTTT. It encodes CASARTGFNTEAFF.

V gene TRBV2 combines with J gene TRBJ2-3; D is unresolved. The CDR3 covers 13 residues. The germline CDR1 and CDR2 sequences are SNHLY and FYNNEI. The ends were cut back, 4 bases at V and 2 bases at J, with 7 bases in the middle. In nucleotides, the CDR3 is TGTGCCAGCAGTGGAGCTAACACAGATACGCAGTATTTT. This encodes CASSGANTDTQYF.

This clonotype was detected once. This rearrangement joins TRBV7-9 to TRBJ2-1; 9 bases are a match to TRBD2. The CDR3 totals 16 residues. The germline V gene has CDR1 SEHNR and CDR2 FQNEAQ (reference sequence). The V gene end was trimmed by 5 bases and the J gene end by 4 bases; junction bases not matched to a gene: 9. The CDR3 nucleotides are TGTGCCAGCAGCCCCCCCCTAGCGGGACTTTACAATGAGCAGTTCTTC. This encodes CASSPPLAGLYNEQFF.

This clonotype turned up a few times. CDR3: CASSSGSHQPQHF. Here the CDR3 DNA reads TGTGCCAGCAGTTCAGGGTCCCATCAGCCCCAGCATTTT. The V and J genes are TRBV6-9 and TRBJ1-5, with D perhaps matching TRBD1 (5 bases). Between the trimmed V and J ends, which lost 4 bases and 5 bases, there was a span of 9 bases. CDR1 MNHGY and CDR2 SVAAGI come from the germline V gene. The CDR3 loop spans 13 amino acids.

This clonotype came up a few times. The rearrangement uses TRBV10-2 and TRBJ1-2; D ambiguous. The V end was cut by 3 bases, the J end by 4 bases, with 6 bases between. CDR1 is WSHSY and CDR2 is SAAADI in the germline V gene. The CDR3 consists of 12 residues. The CDR3 DNA reads TGCGCCAGCAGTGAAACAACCTATGGCTACACCTTC. Its translation is CASSETTYGYTF.

This clonotype was counted only a few times. The J gene is TRBJ2-7, the V gene TRBV27; a weak D match, TRBD1 (6 bases). The CDR3 has 13 amino acids. Trimming left V 6 bases short and J 4 bases short, with 13 bases between. Germline loops: CDR1 MNHEY, CDR2 SMNVEV (reference sequence). The CDR3 loop reads CASSIGQTYEQYF. CDR3 DNA sequence: TGTGCCAGCAGCATAGGACAGACTTACGAGCAGTACTTC.

The chain links TRBV19 to TRBJ2-2; 7 bases fit TRBD1. CDR1 is LNHDA and CDR2 is SQIVND in the germline V gene (reference sequence). V shed 6 bases and J 3 bases; nucleotides not matched to a gene: 10. The CDR3 is made up of 16 amino acids. CDR3 coding DNA: TGTGCCAGTAGGGAAATAACAGGGGTTTACACCGGGGAGCTGTTTTTT. Residues: CASREITGVYTGELFF.

The genes are TRBV19 and TRBJ2-1, with 8 bases fitting TRBD2. Per the germline V gene, CDR1 is LNHDA and CDR2 is SQIVND (reference sequence). The CDR3 has 16 residues. Germline trimming cut 7 bases from V and 9 bases from J; bases unmatched to any gene: 17. CDR3 amino acids: CASTVGLATPIREQFF. The CDR3 bases are TGTGCCAGTACCGTAGGACTAGCCACGCCTATTCGTGAGCAGTTCTTC.

This clonotype was seen ten or more times. The junction and the germline gene differ at one end; a read error may be behind it. The genes are TRBV6-1 and TRBJ2-7, with D tentatively TRBD1 (5 bases). The CDR3 is made up of 11 amino acids. Germline-derived CDR1 and CDR2 are MNHNS and SASEGT. The CDR3 sequence: CASSVGVEQYF. In nucleotides, the CDR3 is TGCGCCAGCAGTGTAGGGGTCGAGCAGTACTTC.

The chain joins TRBV28 to TRBJ2-7, with 8 bases identical to TRBD2. This CDR3 comprises 15 residues. With V trimmed by 0 bases and J by 6 bases, 7 bases remained unmatched. Germline CDR1 MDHEN, CDR2 SYDVKM. Here the CDR3 DNA reads TGTGCCAGCAGTTTATGGTCAGCGGGAGTTACCGAGCAGTACTTC. Protein: CASSLWSAGVTEQYF.

Concerning this clonotype itself: Because the CDR3 is missing its conserved closing phenylalanine or tryptophan, this is likely a read error. It is unclear where the CDR3 begins or ends on the DNA, so no DNA is shown, and the CDR3 is as TCRdb lists it. The gene calls are TRBV11-2 and TRBJ2-7; the table's D call, TRBD2, has no DNA check behind it. The CDR3 region is 8 residues in length, termini included. CDR1 SGHAT and CDR2 FQNNGV come from the germline V gene. The CDR3 loop reads CASSPPAG.

This clonotype was observed at least ten times. The CDR3 protein is CASSDRERNNSPLHF. DNA for the CDR3: TGTGCCAGCAGCGACAGGGAAAGAAACAATTCACCCCTCCACTTT. The gene calls are TRBV11-2 and TRBJ1-6, with TRBD1 matching over 7 bases. The ends lost 5 bases at V and 7 bases at J; junction bases unmatched: 8. This CDR3 region has 15 residues. Germline loops: CDR1 SGHAT, CDR2 FQNNGV.

The V call is TRBV10-3, the J call TRBJ2-7; 7 bases match TRBD1. Per germline, CDR1 ENHRY and CDR2 SYGVKD. With V trimmed by 0 bases and J by 5 bases, 4 bases remained unmatched. The CDR3 is 14 amino acids. The CDR3 nucleotides read TGTGCCATCAGTGAGTCCACCACAGGGGACGAGCAGTACTTC. Protein sequence: CAISESTTGDEQYF.

The genes are TRBV7-2 and TRBJ1-1, with 8 positions matching TRBD1. Looked up from germline, CDR1 is SGHTA and CDR2 is FQGNSA. Trimming took 4 bases from V and 6 from J; bases not matched to a gene: 7. The length of the CDR3 is 14 residues. The CDR3 DNA follows: TGTGCCAGCAGCTCTAATCCAGGGGGCTCTGAAGCTTTCTTT. This sequence encodes CASSSNPGGSEAFF.

This clonotype was seen a few times. The genes are TRBV6-2 or TRBV6-3 and TRBJ2-5, with D perhaps matching TRBD2 (7 bases). The germline V and J ends were trimmed by 8 bases and 3 bases, with 13 bases remaining between them. This CDR3 has 13 residues. CDR1 is MNHEY, CDR2 SVGEGT, per germline. The CDR3 loop is CASLKGGKETQYF. The CDR3 DNA reads TGTGCCAGCCTCAAGGGGGGGAAAGAGACCCAGTACTTC.